These 32 T cell receptor beta chains were sequenced from one sample in a study of blood T cell repertoires in COVID-19. The table came from immunoSEQ multiplex PCR; TCRdb's copy has only in-frame clones and leaves some out. Among 150,000 to 200,000 clones listed, around 86% were seen once. The sequencing input was peripheral blood. All receptors derive from a woman aged 70-85 years with COVID-19, enrolled during active disease.

J is TRBJ2-2 and V is TRBV13; TRBD2 agrees at 9 bases. Losses at the gene ends were 5 bases for V and 5 bases for J; bases not matched to a gene: 12. CDR3 length: 17 residues. CDR1 is PRHDT, CDR2 FYEKMQ, per germline (reference sequence). CDR3 coding DNA: TGTGCCAGCAGCGCCCCCGTGGGACTAGCTTTGACCGGGGAGCTGTTTTTT. Translating it yields CASSAPVGLALTGELFF.

The rearrangement joins TRBV19 to TRBJ2-1; no definite D call. Germline V gives CDR1 LNHDA, CDR2 SQIVND (reference sequence). The CDR3 runs 14 residues. V gave up 6 bases and J gave up 0 bases, with 9 bases separating them. The CDR3 here is CASRKLGSYNEQFF. CDR3 in DNA: TGTGCCAGTAGAAAACTCGGCTCCTACAATGAGCAGTTCTTC. Full variable domain (remainder filled in from reference TRBV19 and TRBJ2-1): DGGITQSPKYLFRKEGQNVTLSCEQNLNHDAMYWYRQDPGQGLRLIYYSQIVNDFQKGDIAEGYSVSREKKESFPLTVTSAQKNPTAFYLCASRKLGSYNEQFFGPGTRLTVL.

The rearrangement uses TRBV11-2 and TRBJ1-1; D call uncertain. V was pared by 9 bases and J by 1 base, with 9 bases between. The germline CDR1 and CDR2 sequences are SGHAT and FQNNGV. This CDR3 has 12 residues. The CDR3 sequence is CASRPGNTEAFF. Written as DNA, the CDR3 is TGTGCCAGTAGGCCAGGGAACACTGAAGCTTTCTTT. Complete variable domain (other parts from reference TRBV11-2 and TRBJ1-1): EAGVAQSPRYKIIEKRQSVAFWCNPISGHATLYWYQQILGQGPKLLIQFQNNGVVDDSQLPKDRFSAERLKGVDSTLKIQPAKLEDSAVYLCASRPGNTEAFFGQGTRLTVV.

V is TRBV18 and J is TRBJ2-4; D remains unclear. Per germline, CDR1 KGHSH and CDR2 LQKENI. The CDR3 is made up of 14 amino acids. The V gene lost 7 bases and the J gene lost 0 bases, with 10 bases spanning the gap. CDR3 nucleotides: TGTGCCAGCTTAGAGGATCTAGCCAAAAACATTCAGTACTTC. This codes for CASLEDLAKNIQYF.

The CDR3 region has the DNA TGTGCCAGCAGTTTATATAGAGGGGGCGCGAGGAACACTGAAGCTTTCTTT. Translating it yields CASSLYRGGARNTEAFF. The chain employs TRBV28 and TRBJ1-1; 7 bases line up with TRBD1. CDR3 length equals 17 residues. V lost 1 base, J lost 1 base, and 9 bases stayed unmatched. Germline CDR1 reads MDHEN; CDR2 reads SYDVKM.

The sample holds one count of this clone. The V call is TRBV9, the J call TRBJ1-2; 7 bases map to TRBD1. V gave up 2 bases and J gave up 7 bases; unmatched junction bases: 2. Germline V lookup: CDR1 SGDLS, CDR2 YYNGEE. The CDR3 runs 12 residues. CDR3 coding DNA: TGTGCCAGCAGCGTCCAGGGGGGTGGCTACACCTTC. As protein: CASSVQGGGYTF.

The rearrangement uses TRBV7-3 and TRBJ2-3, with TRBD2 matching 7 bases. CDR1 is SGHTA, CDR2 FQGTGA, per germline. This CDR3 is built from 14 residues. Trimming at V came to 5 bases and at J to 7 bases, leaving 9 bases not matched to a gene. The CDR3 DNA sequence: TGTGCCAGCAGCCCCCAGACTAGCATGAATACGCAGTATTTT. It specifies CASSPQTSMNTQYF.

This clone was counted once. The chain employs TRBV18 and TRBJ1-2; D uncertain. V lost 5 bases, J lost 1 base, and 14 bases lay in between. CDR3 length equals 15 residues. The germline V gene encodes CDR1 KGHSH and CDR2 LQKENI. CDR3 nucleotides: TGTGCCAGCTCAGCTAATAACAGAAATAACTATGGCTACACCTTC. It translates to CASSANNRNNYGYTF.

The V call is TRBV7-9, the J call TRBJ2-7, with TRBD1 identical over 9 bases. The V and J ends lost 5 bases and 3 bases, in that order; junction bases with no gene match: 14. Per germline, CDR1 SEHNR and CDR2 FQNEAQ (reference sequence). The CDR3 loop spans 17 amino acids. CDR3 sequence: CASSVQGAIYLDYEQYF. The CDR3 DNA reads TGTGCCAGCAGCGTACAGGGGGCCATCTACCTAGACTACGAGCAGTACTTC. Drawing the rest from reference TRBV7-9 and TRBJ2-7, the complete variable domain is DTGVSQNPRHKITKRGQNVTFRCDPISEHNRLYWYRQTLGQGPEFLTYFQNEAQLEKSRLLSDRFSAERPKGSFSTLEIQRTEQGDSAMYLCASSVQGAIYLDYEQYFGPGTRLTVT.

This chain joins TRBV5-1 and TRBJ2-2; TRBD1 might be the D (5 bases). The length of the CDR3 is 14 residues. Trimming stripped 2 bases from V and 7 bases from J, with 12 bases between. Germline values: CDR1 SGHRS, CDR2 YFSETQ. The CDR3 DNA reads TGCGCCAGCAGCTTCTACCTAGACAGCGGGGAGCTGTTTTTT. It specifies CASSFYLDSGELFF.

This chain joins TRBV28 and TRBJ1-4; D not certain. Trimming stripped 5 bases from V and 10 bases from J, with 11 bases between. The germline CDR1 and CDR2 sequences are MDHEN and SYDVKM. This CDR3 has 12 amino acids. As DNA, the CDR3 is TGTGCCAGCAGTGCTAGGGAGGTAAAACTGTTTTTT. It codes for CASSAREVKLFF.

This clone was observed once. This rearrangement joins TRBV6-4 to TRBJ2-1; a weak D match, TRBD2 (6 bases). The germline CDR1 and CDR2 sequences are MRHNA and SNTAGT. The CDR3 spans 15 residues. Trimming took 1 base from V and 3 from J, leaving 10 bases between them. CDR3 in amino acids: CASSDFDGSYNEQFF. CDR3 coding DNA: TGTGCCAGCAGTGACTTCGACGGGAGCTACAATGAGCAGTTCTTC.

This clone has ten or more counts. The chain links TRBV6-5 to TRBJ1-6; D is uncertain. CDR1 is MNHEY, CDR2 SVGAGI, per germline. The CDR3 is made up of 11 amino acids. The germline V and J ends were trimmed by 8 bases and 12 bases, with 11 bases remaining between them. CDR3 amino acids: CASGEARPLHF. CDR3 nucleotides: TGTGCCAGCGGGGAGGCGCGACCCCTCCACTTT.

This chain uses TRBV28 with TRBJ2-7, with 8 positions matching TRBD2. The CDR3 consists of 16 residues. Germline CDR1 and CDR2: MDHEN and SYDVKM. With V trimmed by 6 bases and J by 1 base, 11 bases remained unmatched. CDR3 sequence: CASSSIKRERSYEQYF. Written as DNA, the CDR3 is TGTGCCAGCAGCTCCATAAAGCGGGAGAGATCCTACGAGCAGTACTTC.

The chain uses TRBV10-3 and TRBJ2-5, with 13 bases lining up with TRBD2. There are 18 residues in the CDR3. V lost 5 bases and J lost 4; bases outside the gene matches: 13. Germline assignment: CDR1 ENHRY and CDR2 SYGVKD. CDR3 sequence reads: CAISKEIGLAGAGETQYF. Here the CDR3 DNA reads TGTGCCATCAGTAAGGAGATAGGACTAGCGGGAGCGGGAGAGACCCAGTACTTC.

The chain combines TRBV29-1 with TRBJ2-3; TRBD2 matches at 14 bases. This CDR3 has 17 residues. The germline CDR1 and CDR2 sequences are SQVTM and ANQGSEA. V trimming: 2 bases; J trimming: 3 bases; junction bases outside the gene matches: 7. CDR3 protein: CSVESGRLAGGTDTQYF. For the CDR3, the DNA is TGCAGCGTTGAATCCGGGAGACTAGCGGGGGGGACAGATACGCAGTATTTT.

This chain links TRBV28 with TRBJ1-2; maybe TRBD1 (5 bases). V was clipped by 3 bases and J by 2 bases, with 10 bases between them. Germline assignment: CDR1 MDHEN and CDR2 SYDVKM. The CDR3 extends over 14 amino acids. The chain's CDR3 is CASSFSDSNYGYTF. CDR3 in DNA: TGTGCCAGCAGTTTCTCCGACAGCAACTATGGCTACACCTTC.

This clone came up once. The rearrangement links TRBV11-3 to TRBJ2-7, with D possibly TRBD2 on 6 matching bases. The CDR3 contains 18 residues. In germline, CDR1 is SGHNT, CDR2 YENEEA. Trimming removed 4 bases from V and 0 bases from J, with 22 bases in between. The CDR3 DNA reads TGTGCCAGCAGCTCCACTTATTACGGGAGCCCTAGCTCCTACGAGCAGTACTTC. Translating it yields CASSSTYYGSPSSYEQYF. Based on the CDR3 plus reference TRBV11-3 and TRBJ2-7, the full variable domain is EAGVVQSPRYKIIEKKQPVAFWCNPISGHNTLYWYLQNLGQGPELLIRYENEEAVDDSQLPKDRFSAERLKGVDSTLKIQPAELGDSAVYLCASSSTYYGSPSSYEQYFGPGTRLTVT.

The genes are TRBV19 and TRBJ2-4; TRBD1 aligns across 7 bases. The V gene's germline CDR1 is LNHDA and CDR2 SQIVND (reference sequence). The CDR3 loop spans 16 amino acids. V lost 3 bases to trimming and J lost 7 bases; unmatched junction nucleotides: 12. The CDR3 DNA reads as TGTGCCAGTAGTATGTATCGACAGGGCGGGCATAACATTCAGTACTTC. Translation: CASSMYRQGGHNIQYF.

The chain uses TRBV28 and TRBJ1-5, with 7 bases aligning to TRBD1. This CDR3 has 15 residues. V dropped 2 bases and J dropped 6; count of bases not matched to a gene: 7. The germline V gene encodes CDR1 MDHEN and CDR2 SYDVKM. CDR3 protein: CASSLRGGHGQPQHF. The CDR3 DNA follows: TGTGCCAGCAGTTTAAGAGGGGGCCATGGTCAGCCCCAGCATTTT. Supplemented by reference TRBV28 and TRBJ1-5, the full variable domain reads DVKVTQSSRYLVKRTGEKVFLECVQDMDHENMFWYRQDPGLGLRLIYFSYDVKMKEKGDIPEGYSVSREKKERFSLILESASTNQTSMYLCASSLRGGHGQPQHFGDGTRLSIL.

The chain uses TRBV5-1 and TRBJ1-2; D gene unclear. V dropped 1 base and J dropped 3 bases, with 13 bases sitting between them. The CDR3 is made up of 15 amino acids. Germline V CDR1 and CDR2: SGHRS, YFSETQ. CDR3 bases: TGCGCCAGCAGCTTGAGCCCCAACGGGGACTATGGCTACACCTTC. As protein: CASSLSPNGDYGYTF.

This clone has only one observation. The rearrangement uses TRBV5-1 and TRBJ1-6; 10 nucleotides match TRBD1. The CDR3 runs to 15 residues. The V segment lost 4 bases and the J segment 5 bases; nucleotides outside the gene matches: 3. Germline values: CDR1 SGHRS, CDR2 YFSETQ. The CDR3 region has the DNA TGCGCCAGCAGCCGGGACAGGGGCGATAATTCACCCCTCCACTTT. This translates into CASSRDRGDNSPLHF.

The genes are TRBV30 and TRBJ2-7; 8 nucleotides agree with TRBD1. This CDR3 comprises 15 residues. J was trimmed by 6 bases and V by 0 bases; bases with no gene match: 10. In germline, CDR1 is GTSNPN, CDR2 SVGIG (reference sequence). CDR3 bases: TGTGCCTGGAGTGTAGGAGGGACAGGCCTCGGCGAGCAGTACTTC. Translating it yields CAWSVGGTGLGEQYF.

Only a few counts were recorded for this clone. The chain uses TRBV9 and TRBJ2-5, with 11 bases fitting TRBD2. The CDR3 covers 17 residues. V was pared by 4 bases and J by 4 bases, with 12 bases of the junction left unmatched. Germline V gene data show CDR1 as SGDLS and CDR2 as YYNGEE. The DNA of the CDR3 is TGTGCCAGCAGCACCCCCGGGGGGCTAGCGGGAGGAGAGACCCAGTACTTC. It yields the protein CASSTPGGLAGGETQYF.

The rearrangement joins TRBV15 to TRBJ2-7, with 7 bases fitting TRBD1. Trimming took 0 bases from V and 1 from J; bases not matched to a gene: 9. Germline assignment: CDR1 LNHNV and CDR2 YYDKDF (reference sequence). The CDR3 covers 17 residues. DNA of the CDR3: TGTGCCACCAGCAGAGAGTTGAGTGGACAGGAATCCTACGAGCAGTACTTC. Translating gives CATSRELSGQESYEQYF.

The chain has TRBV7-6 and TRBJ2-3, with TRBD1 identical over 7 bases. Germline V lookup: CDR1 SGHVS, CDR2 FNYEAQ. The CDR3 extends over 16 amino acids. V lost 1 base to trimming and J lost 6 bases; unmatched junction nucleotides: 10. CDR3 DNA: TGTGCCAGCAGCTTAGAAGTGACAGGGTTGGTTGATACGCAGTATTTT. It codes for CASSLEVTGLVDTQYF.

In its sample, this clone was seen a few times. The rearrangement joins TRBV7-2 to TRBJ2-7, with D uncertain. V dropped 4 bases and J dropped 2 bases, with 3 bases sitting between them. Germline V lookup: CDR1 SGHTA, CDR2 FQGNSA. This CDR3 region has 11 residues. The CDR3 reads CASSSAYEQYF. Here the CDR3 DNA reads TGTGCCAGCAGCTCCGCCTACGAGCAGTACTTC.

This clone was counted between two and nine times. CDR3 sequence reads: CSATDRDNEQFF. CDR3 bases: TGCAGTGCTACTGACCGGGACAATGAGCAGTTCTTC. The genes are TRBV20-1 and TRBJ2-1; D unresolved. Deletions cut 4 bases from V and 5 bases from J, with 9 bases between. CDR1 DFQATT and CDR2 SNEGSKA come from the germline V gene (reference sequence). The CDR3 is 12 residues long.

The V and J genes are TRBV28 and TRBJ1-2; the D is unclear. The germline CDR1 and CDR2 sequences are MDHEN and SYDVKM. The V gene lost 5 bases and the J gene lost 8 bases, with 18 bases spanning the gap. The CDR3 runs 14 residues. The CDR3 DNA reads TGTGCCAGCAGTAACTACCAGAGGGTAAACGGCTACACCTTC. Translating it yields CASSNYQRVNGYTF.

This chain links TRBV30 with TRBJ1-1; the match to TRBD1 covers 11 bases. Germline trimming cut 5 bases from V and 4 bases from J; bases unmatched to any gene: 3. Germline V lookup: CDR1 GTSNPN, CDR2 SVGIG (reference sequence). The CDR3 extends over 13 amino acids. The CDR3 here is CAWSGQGGTEAFF. The CDR3 bases are TGTGCCTGGTCGGGACAGGGGGGCACTGAAGCTTTCTTT.

The V call is TRBV24-1, the J call TRBJ2-3, with no clear D. The V gene lost 1 base and the J gene lost 3 bases, with 13 bases spanning the gap. Per the germline V gene, CDR1 is KGHDR and CDR2 is SFDVKD. The CDR3 is 16 amino acids. The CDR3 reads CATSDFGSTTTDTQYF. The CDR3 nucleotides are TGTGCCACCAGTGATTTCGGATCCACGACAACAGATACGCAGTATTTT.

The CDR3, as DNA: TGTGCCAGCAGTACAGGGGGCCGCTTGAACACTGAAGCTTTCTTT. Amino acid sequence: CASSTGGRLNTEAFF. This rearrangement joins TRBV28 to TRBJ1-1, with 9 bases fitting TRBD1. Germline V gives CDR1 MDHEN, CDR2 SYDVKM. With 5 bases clipped from V and 0 bases from J, the junction kept 4 bases outside the gene matches. The CDR3 length is 15 residues.